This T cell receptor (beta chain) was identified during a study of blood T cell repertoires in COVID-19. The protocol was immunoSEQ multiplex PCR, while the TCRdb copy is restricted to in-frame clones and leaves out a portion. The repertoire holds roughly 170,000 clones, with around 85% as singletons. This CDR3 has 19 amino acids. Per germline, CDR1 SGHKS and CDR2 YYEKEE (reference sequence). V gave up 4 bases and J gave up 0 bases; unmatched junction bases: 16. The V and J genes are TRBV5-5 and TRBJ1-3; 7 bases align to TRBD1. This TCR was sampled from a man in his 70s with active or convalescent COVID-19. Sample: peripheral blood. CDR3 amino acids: CASSGSLGGQLYSGNTIYF. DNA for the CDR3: TGTGCCAGCAGCGGATCCCTCGGGGGACAGCTTTACTCTGGAAACACCATATATTTT.